A selection of T cell receptor beta chains follows, all from one sample in a study of Ad26.COV2.S vaccination and SARS-CoV-2 variants. The data were produced by immunoSEQ multiplex PCR, yet TCRdb's version contains in-frame clones alone and is incomplete. The profile covers 300,000 to 350,000 clones, with roughly 90% appearing a single time and around 5% taken by the ten largest. The sample was peripheral blood, taken in a trial of Ad26.COV2.S vaccine versus placebo. The receptors were gathered from a person between 18 and 59 years old who received the Ad26.COV2.S COVID-19 vaccine or a placebo. Each CDR3 is given with its conserved first and last residue. A D gene is named only where the DNA matches it firmly. For some rows the clone size is stated as once, few or many, or as a class when expanded; others skip it.

D gene | J gene | V gene | clone size | CDR3 DNA | CDR3 protein
NA | TRBJ2-1 | TRBV2 | NA | TGTGCCAGCAGTGGTATACAGGGGGGGTACAATGAGCAGTTCTTC | CASSGIQGGYNEQFF
TRBD2 | TRBJ2-1 | TRBV6-6 | NA | TGTGCCAGCAGAGAGACTAGCGGGAGGGCAAATGAGCAGTTCTTC | CASRETSGRANEQFF
TRBD2 | TRBJ2-1 | TRBV28 | NA | TGTGCCAGCAGTGGGAGGGCCGCATACAATGAGCAGTTCTTC | CASSGRAAYNEQFF
NA | TRBJ1-2 | TRBV6-5 | NA | TGTGCCAGCAGTTACTCGAATCGGGGTACGGCTTATGGCTACACCTTC | CASSYSNRGTAYGYTF
TRBD1 | TRBJ1-2 | TRBV28 | NA | TGTGCCAGCAGGGGACAGAACTATGGCTACACCTTC | CASRGQNYGYTF
TRBD2 | TRBJ2-7 | TRBV6-1 | many | TGTGCCAGCATTGAAACTAGCGGATGGGGGGAGCAGTACTTC | CASIETSGWGEQYF
NA | TRBJ1-2 | TRBV6-5 | once | TGTGCCAGCAGCTCGGGGCCCAACTATGGCTACACCTTC | CASSSGPNYGYTF
NA | TRBJ1-5 | TRBV6-2/TRBV6-3 | NA | TGTGCCAGCAGTTACGATGGGCCCCAGCATTTT | CASSYDGPQHF
NA | TRBJ2-5 | TRBV7-9 | NA | TGTGCCAGCAGCACGCGGCTCGGAGAGGGAGAGACCCAGTACTTC | CASSTRLGEGETQYF
NA | TRBJ2-2 | TRBV19 | once | TGTGCCAGTAGTATAGATTCCTTTAGAAGGGTGGTCACCGGGGAGCTGTTTTTT | CASSIDSFRRVVTGELFF
NA | TRBJ2-5 | TRBV28 | NA | TGTGCCAGCAGTTCCCAAGAGACCCAGTACTTC | CASSSQETQYF
TRBD1 | TRBJ2-2 | TRBV18 | NA | TGTGCCAGCTCCGGGACAGTTAACACCGGGGAGCTGTTTTTT | CASSGTVNTGELFF
NA | TRBJ2-3 | TRBV5-8 | NA | TGTGCCAGCAGCTTGGCGGCAGCGACAGATACGCAGTATTTT | CASSLAAATDTQYF
TRBD2 | TRBJ2-7 | TRBV6-5 | NA | TGTGCCAGCAGGACTAGCGGGGCCTACGAGCAGTACTTC | CASRTSGAYEQYF
NA | TRBJ2-2 | TRBV9 | NA | TGTGCCAGCAGCGTAGACAGTTTTACCGGGGAGCTGTTTTTT | CASSVDSFTGELFF
TRBD2 | TRBJ2-1 | TRBV7-9 | NA | TGTGCCAGCACCCTGGCGGGGGAGTACAATGAGCAGTTCTTC | CASTLAGEYNEQFF
NA | TRBJ1-6 | TRBV5-1 | NA | TGCGCCAGCAGCCTGACAGGAGTGAATAATTCACCCCTCCACTTT | CASSLTGVNNSPLHF
TRBD1 | TRBJ2-7 | TRBV6-5 | few | TGTGCCAGCAGTTACTCACCGGGACAGGCAGGCTACGAGCAGTACTTC | CASSYSPGQAGYEQYF
TRBD1 | TRBJ1-6 | TRBV7-2 | NA | TGTGCCAGCAGCTTATGGGCGGACAGGCGACTTAATTCACCCCTCCACTTT | CASSLWADRRLNSPLHF
NA | TRBJ2-3 | TRBV5-8 | few | TGTGCCAGCAGCTTGGGGGAAAACACAGATACGCAGTATTTT | CASSLGENTDTQYF
TRBD2 | TRBJ2-1 | TRBV28 | NA | TGTGCCAGCAGTGAGACTAGCGGGAGGATCAATGAGCAGTTCTTC | CASSETSGRINEQFF
NA | TRBJ2-5 | TRBV20-1 | NA | TGCAGTGCTAGTTCGTACCAAGAGACCCAGTACTTC | CSASSYQETQYF
TRBD2 | TRBJ2-1 | TRBV19 | NA | TGTGCCAGTAGTATTTCGGGAGGCAATGAGCAGTTCTTC | CASSISGGNEQFF
TRBD2 | TRBJ2-1 | TRBV29-1 | NA | TGCAGCGTTTCCGGGACTAGCGGATACAATGAGCAGTTCTTC | CSVSGTSGYNEQFF
NA | TRBJ2-1 | TRBV18 | NA | TGTGCCAGCTCTATACACGGCAATGAGCAGTTCTTC | CASSIHGNEQFF
NA | TRBJ2-2 | TRBV6-2/TRBV6-3 | few | TGTGCCAGCAGCGGAGAGGGCTATACCGGGGAGCTGTTTTTT | CASSGEGYTGELFF
NA | TRBJ1-2 | TRBV28 | NA | TGTGCCAGCAGTTTAGCCAGACCTAACTATGGCTACACCTTC | CASSLARPNYGYTF
NA | TRBJ1-2 | TRBV19 | NA | TGTGCCAGTAGTCCCCAGGCATTGGCGGCGGACTATGGCTACACCTTC | CASSPQALAADYGYTF
TRBD1 | TRBJ2-5 | TRBV7-7 | NA | TGTGCTAGCAGCTTACAGGGGACGGAGACCCAGTACTTC | CASSLQGTETQYF
NA | TRBJ1-5 | TRBV6-2/TRBV6-3 | NA | TGTGCCAGCAGTTACTCTTCCGTGAATCAGCCCCAGCATTTT | CASSYSSVNQPQHF
TRBD1 | TRBJ1-5 | TRBV19 | NA | TGTGCCAGTAGTGCGGACAGGGGCAATCAGCCCCAGCATTTT | CASSADRGNQPQHF
TRBD2 | TRBJ2-1 | TRBV12-3/TRBV12-4 | NA | TGTGCCAGCGGGGGGACTAGCGGTGGGCAGGAGTTCTTC | CASGGTSGGQEFF
NA | TRBJ1-1 | TRBV7-9 | once | TGTGCCAGCAGCTTAAGGCCGGTTACAGGGAAAAACACTGAAGCTTTCTTT | CASSLRPVTGKNTEAFF
TRBD2 | TRBJ2-1 | TRBV19 | NA | TGTGCCAGTAGTACGCTAGCGGGGGGGCGGCATGAGCAGTTCTTC | CASSTLAGGRHEQFF
NA | TRBJ1-4 | TRBV5-6 | NA | TGTGCCAGCAGCGAAGTCAGGGGCGAAAAACTGTTTTTT | CASSEVRGEKLFF
NA | TRBJ1-3 | TRBV7-3 | NA | TGTGCCAGCAGCTGGGACGGCAACTCTGGAAACACCATATATTTT | CASSWDGNSGNTIYF
NA | TRBJ2-7 | TRBV28 | NA | TGTGCCAGCAGTTTGACAGGTCTCGAGCAGTACTTC | CASSLTGLEQYF
NA | TRBJ2-7 | TRBV9 | NA | TGTGCCAGCAGCGCTGGGGGGGCTGGTTCCTACGAGCAGTACTTC | CASSAGGAGSYEQYF
TRBD1 | TRBJ1-1 | TRBV5-6 | few | TGTGCCAGCAGCTTGGTGCGTGTTAACAGGGGGAGGCCTTTCTTT | CASSLVRVNRGRPFF
TRBD2 | TRBJ2-1 | TRBV19 | NA | TGTGCCAGTAGTATAAGCGGGAGCTCCTACAATGAGCAGTTCTTC | CASSISGSSYNEQFF
TRBD2 | TRBJ2-5 | TRBV29-1 | NA | TGCAGCGCCGAGGGACTAGCGGAAGAGACCCAGTACTTC | CSAEGLAEETQYF
NA | TRBJ2-7 | TRBV28 | NA | TGTGCCAGCAGTTCCCCGGTGGGCGCAGAGTCCTACGAGCAGTACTTC | CASSSPVGAESYEQYF
NA | TRBJ2-7 | TRBV27 | NA | TGTGCCAGCAGTTTAACGCGGAATTACTACGAGCAGTACTTC | CASSLTRNYYEQYF